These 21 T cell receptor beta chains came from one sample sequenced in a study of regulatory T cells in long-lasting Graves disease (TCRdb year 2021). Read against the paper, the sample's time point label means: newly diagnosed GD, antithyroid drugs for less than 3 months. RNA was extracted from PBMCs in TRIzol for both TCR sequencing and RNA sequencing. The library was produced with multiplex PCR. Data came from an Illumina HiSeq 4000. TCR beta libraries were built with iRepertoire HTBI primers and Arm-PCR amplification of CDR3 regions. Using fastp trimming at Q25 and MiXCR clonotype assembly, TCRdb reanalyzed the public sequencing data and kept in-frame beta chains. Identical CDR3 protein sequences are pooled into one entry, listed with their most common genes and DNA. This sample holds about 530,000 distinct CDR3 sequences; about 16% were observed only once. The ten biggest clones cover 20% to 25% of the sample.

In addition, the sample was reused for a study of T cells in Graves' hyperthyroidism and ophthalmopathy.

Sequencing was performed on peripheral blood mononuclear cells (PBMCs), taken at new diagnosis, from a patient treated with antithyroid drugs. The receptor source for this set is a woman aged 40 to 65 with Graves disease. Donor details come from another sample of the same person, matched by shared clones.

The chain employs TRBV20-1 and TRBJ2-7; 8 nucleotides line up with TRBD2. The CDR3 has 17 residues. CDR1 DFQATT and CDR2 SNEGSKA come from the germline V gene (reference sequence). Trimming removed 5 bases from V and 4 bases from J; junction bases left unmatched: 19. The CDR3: CSAVAGASASGLYEQYF. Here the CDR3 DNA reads TGCAGTGCTGTAGCAGGGGCGTCGGCTAGCGGGTTATACGAGCAGTACTTC.

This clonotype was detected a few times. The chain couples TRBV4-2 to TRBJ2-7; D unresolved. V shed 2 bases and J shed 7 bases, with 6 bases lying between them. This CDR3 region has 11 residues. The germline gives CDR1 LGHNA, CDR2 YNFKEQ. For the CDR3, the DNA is TGTGCCAGCAGCCAAATGGAGGAGCAGTACTTC. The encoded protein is CASSQMEEQYF.

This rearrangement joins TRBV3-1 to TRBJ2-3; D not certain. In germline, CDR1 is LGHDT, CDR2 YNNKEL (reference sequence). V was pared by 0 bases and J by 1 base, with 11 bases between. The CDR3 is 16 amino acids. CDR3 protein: CASSQDVAQGTDTQYF. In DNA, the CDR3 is TGTGCCAGCAGCCAAGATGTGGCTCAGGGCACAGATACGCAGTATTTT.

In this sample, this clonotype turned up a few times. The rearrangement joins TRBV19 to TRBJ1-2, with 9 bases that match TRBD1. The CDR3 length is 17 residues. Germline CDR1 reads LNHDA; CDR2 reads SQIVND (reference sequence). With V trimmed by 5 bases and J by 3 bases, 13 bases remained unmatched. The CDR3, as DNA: TGTGCCAGTAGTCCAACCTCCGGGACAGGGCTCGACTATGGCTACACCTTC. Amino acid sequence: CASSPTSGTGLDYGYTF.

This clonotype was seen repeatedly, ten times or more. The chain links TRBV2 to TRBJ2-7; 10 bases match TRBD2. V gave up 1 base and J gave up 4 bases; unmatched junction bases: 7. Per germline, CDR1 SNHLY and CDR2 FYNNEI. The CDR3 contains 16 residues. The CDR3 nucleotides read TGTGCCAGCAGTGAAGGGACTAGCGGCCACCTTTACGAGCAGTACTTC. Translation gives CASSEGTSGHLYEQYF.

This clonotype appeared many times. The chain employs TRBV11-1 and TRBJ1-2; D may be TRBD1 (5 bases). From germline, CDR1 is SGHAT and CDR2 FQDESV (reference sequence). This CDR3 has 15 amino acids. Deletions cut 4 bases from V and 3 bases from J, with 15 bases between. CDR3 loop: CASSSYDSFDYGYTF. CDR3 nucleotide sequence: TGTGCCAGCAGCTCCTATGACAGTTTCGACTATGGCTACACCTTC.

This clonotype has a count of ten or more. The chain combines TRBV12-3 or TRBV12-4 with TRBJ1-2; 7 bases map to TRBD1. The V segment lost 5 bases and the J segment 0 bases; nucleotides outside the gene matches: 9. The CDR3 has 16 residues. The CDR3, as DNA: TGTGCCAGCAGTCCCCCGACAGGGCAGACTAACTATGGCTACACCTTC. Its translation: CASSPPTGQTNYGYTF.

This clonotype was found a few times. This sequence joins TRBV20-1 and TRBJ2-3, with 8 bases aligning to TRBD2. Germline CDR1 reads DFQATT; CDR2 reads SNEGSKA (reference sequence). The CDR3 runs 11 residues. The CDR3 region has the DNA TGCAGACTAGCGGATCCAGATACGCAGTATTTT. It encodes CRLADPDTQYF.

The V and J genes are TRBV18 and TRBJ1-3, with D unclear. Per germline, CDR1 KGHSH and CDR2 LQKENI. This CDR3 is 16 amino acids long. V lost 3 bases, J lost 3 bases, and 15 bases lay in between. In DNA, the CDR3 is TGTGCCAGCTCACCCATCCCGGAGTCCCTTGGAAACACCATATATTTT. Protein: CASSPIPESLGNTIYF.

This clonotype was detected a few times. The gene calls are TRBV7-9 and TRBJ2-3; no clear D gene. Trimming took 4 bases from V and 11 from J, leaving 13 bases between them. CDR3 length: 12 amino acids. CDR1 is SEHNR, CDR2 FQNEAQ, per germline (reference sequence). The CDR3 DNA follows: TGTGCCAGCAGCTCCGAGACCCGTAGGCAGTATTTT. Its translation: CASSSETRRQYF.

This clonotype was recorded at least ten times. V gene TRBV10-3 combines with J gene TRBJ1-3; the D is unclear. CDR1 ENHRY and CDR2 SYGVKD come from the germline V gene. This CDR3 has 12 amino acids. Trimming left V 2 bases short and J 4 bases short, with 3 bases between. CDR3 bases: TGTGCCATCAGTGAGGAGGGAAACACCATATATTTT. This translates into CAISEEGNTIYF.

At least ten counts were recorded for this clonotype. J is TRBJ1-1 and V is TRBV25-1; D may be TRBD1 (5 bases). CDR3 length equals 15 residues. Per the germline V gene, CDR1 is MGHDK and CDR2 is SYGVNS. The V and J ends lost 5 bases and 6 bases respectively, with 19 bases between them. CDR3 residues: CASSSMTALGPEAFF. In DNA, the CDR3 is TGTGCCAGCAGTTCGATGACAGCTTTAGGACCTGAAGCTTTCTTT. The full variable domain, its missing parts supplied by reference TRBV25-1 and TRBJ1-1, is EADIYQTPRYLVIGTGKKITLECSQTMGHDKMYWYQQDPGMELHLIHYSYGVNSTEKGDLSSESTVSRIRTEHFPLTLESARPSHTSQYLCASSSMTALGPEAFFGQGTRLTVV.

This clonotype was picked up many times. The CDR3 DNA is TGTGCCAGCAGTTCACCGCGAGCAGGGGGATTGTTTAGCAATCAGCCCCAGCATTTT. Translation gives CASSSPRAGGLFSNQPQHF. The chain is built from TRBV28 and TRBJ1-5; 7 nucleotides align to TRBD1. The germline gives CDR1 MDHEN, CDR2 SYDVKM. Losses at the gene ends were 4 bases for V and 0 bases for J; bases not matched to a gene: 15. This CDR3 has 19 residues.

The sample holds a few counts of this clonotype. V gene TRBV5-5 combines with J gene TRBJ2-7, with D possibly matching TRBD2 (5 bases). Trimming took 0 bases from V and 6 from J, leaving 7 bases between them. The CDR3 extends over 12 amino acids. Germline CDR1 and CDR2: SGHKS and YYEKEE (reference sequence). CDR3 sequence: CASSLVGSEQYF. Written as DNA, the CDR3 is TGTGCCAGCAGCTTGGTGGGGAGCGAGCAGTACTTC.

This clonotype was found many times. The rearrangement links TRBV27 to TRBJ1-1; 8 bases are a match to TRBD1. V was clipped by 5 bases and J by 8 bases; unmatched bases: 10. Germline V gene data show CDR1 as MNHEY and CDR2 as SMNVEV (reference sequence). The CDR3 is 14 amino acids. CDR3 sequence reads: CASSPLDRVGEAFF. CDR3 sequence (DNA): TGTGCCAGCAGTCCTCTGGACAGGGTGGGGGAAGCTTTCTTT.

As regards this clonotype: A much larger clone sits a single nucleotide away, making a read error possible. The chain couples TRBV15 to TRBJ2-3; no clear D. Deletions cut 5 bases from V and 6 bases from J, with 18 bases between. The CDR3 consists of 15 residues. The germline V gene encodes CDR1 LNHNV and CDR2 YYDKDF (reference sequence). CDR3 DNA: TGTGCCACCAGCGGGCTAGAGGCCCTACGGGATACGCAGTATTTT. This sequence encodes CATSGLEALRDTQYF.

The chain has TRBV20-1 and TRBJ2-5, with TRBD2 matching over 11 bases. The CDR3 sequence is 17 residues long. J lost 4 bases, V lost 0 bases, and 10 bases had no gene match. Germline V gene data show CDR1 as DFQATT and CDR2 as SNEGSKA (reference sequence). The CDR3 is CSARDLLAGGRGETQYF. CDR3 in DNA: TGCAGTGCTAGAGATTTATTAGCGGGGGGGAGGGGAGAGACCCAGTACTTC.

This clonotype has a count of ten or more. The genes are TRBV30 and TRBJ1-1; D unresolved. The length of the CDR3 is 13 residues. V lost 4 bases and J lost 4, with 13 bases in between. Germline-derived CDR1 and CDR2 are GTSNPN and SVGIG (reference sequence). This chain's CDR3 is CAWILYTGTEAFF. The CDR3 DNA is TGTGCCTGGATCCTATACACTGGCACTGAAGCTTTCTTT.

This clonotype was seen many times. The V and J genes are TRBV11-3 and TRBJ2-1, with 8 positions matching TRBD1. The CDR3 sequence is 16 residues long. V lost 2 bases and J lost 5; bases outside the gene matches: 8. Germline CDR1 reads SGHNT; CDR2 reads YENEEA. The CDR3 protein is CASSLTPGQVNNEQFF. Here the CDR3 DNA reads TGTGCCAGCAGCTTAACGCCGGGACAGGTAAACAATGAGCAGTTCTTC.

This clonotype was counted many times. The CDR3 spells CASMDRRYGYTF. The CDR3 coding sequence is TGTGCCAGCATGGACAGGCGGTATGGCTACACCTTC. The J gene is TRBJ1-2, the V gene TRBV2, with 7 bases lining up with TRBD1. Losses at the gene ends were 7 bases for V and 5 bases for J; bases not matched to a gene: 4. Looked up from germline, CDR1 is SNHLY and CDR2 is FYNNEI. This CDR3 has 12 residues.

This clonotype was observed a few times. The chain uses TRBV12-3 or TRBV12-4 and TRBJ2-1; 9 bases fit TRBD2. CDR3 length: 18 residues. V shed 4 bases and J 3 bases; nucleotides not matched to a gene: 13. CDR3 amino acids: CASSSTDISGGRYNEQFF. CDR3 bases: TGTGCCAGCAGTTCGACAGATATTAGCGGGGGCCGCTACAATGAGCAGTTCTTC.